This T cell receptor beta chain originates from a study of T cell responses to AZD1222 COVID-19 vaccine. Study outcomes and limitations: Spike-specific TCR repertoires showed rising breadth and depth after two AZD1222 doses. Only a handful of AZD1222 recipients tested seropositive at baseline.

About this clone: What it recognizes is unknown. The same CDR3 can be traced to other DNA sequences in this sample.

Using immunoSEQ multiplex PCR, the repertoire was profiled, and TCRdb retains in-frame clones only, with some absent. The top ten clones hold roughly a fifth of a sample with roughly 53,000 clones, 75% to 90% of them seen once. Specimen: peripheral blood, collected on day 0 of MenACWY control vaccination. This clonotype originated in an adult in good health.

The CDR3 nucleotides are TGTGCCAGCAGTTACCCGACAGGGAACACTGAAGCTTTCTTT. It codes for CASSYPTGNTEAFF. The rearrangement joins TRBV6-2 or TRBV6-3 to TRBJ1-1, with a weak D call TRBD1 (6 bases). Trimming shortened V by 2 bases and J by 1 base, and 8 bases separated the two germline ends. This CDR3 is 14 amino acids long. The germline V gene encodes CDR1 MNHEY and CDR2 SVGEGT.